The 4 T cell receptor beta chains below come from one sample, sequenced in a study of blood T cell repertoires in COVID-19. The repertoire was sequenced with immunoSEQ multiplex PCR; TCRdb's copy has only in-frame clones and lacks some. This sample has 110,000 to 150,000 clones; 84% occur once, and the top ten carry roughly 9%. Sequenced input: peripheral blood. These receptors all stem from a woman aged 80 or older in a cohort sampled during active or convalescent COVID-19.

This clone was counted a few times. The rearrangement joins TRBV5-4 to TRBJ2-3; D may be TRBD1 (5 bases). Looked up from germline, CDR1 is SGHNT and CDR2 is YYREEE (reference sequence). Trimming left V 8 bases short and J 2 bases short, with 12 bases between. There are 13 residues in the CDR3. Written as DNA, the CDR3 is TGTGCCAGGGGGCCCAGCCCCACAGATACGCAGTATTTT. As protein: CARGPSPTDTQYF.

The rearrangement joins TRBV21-1 to TRBJ2-1; the table's TRBD1 call for D was not verified on the DNA. TRBV21-1 represents a pseudogene. The CDR3 runs to 16 residues. The CDR3 DNA is TGTGCCAGCAGCAAAAGGTGGACAGAAACCTACAATGAGCAGTTCTTC. Translating it yields CASSKRWTETYNEQFF.

About this clone itself: At one end, the junction sequence differs from germline, possibly due to a read error. This chain links TRBV27 with TRBJ2-7; D is unclear. The germline CDR1 and CDR2 sequences are MNHEY and SMNVEV (reference sequence). The CDR3 totals 13 residues. CDR3 DNA sequence: TGTGCCAGCGGTTTCGGTAGCCGAAGGGAGCAGTACTTC. It encodes CASGFGSRREQYF.

This clone was counted a few times. The genes are TRBV3-1 (or the pseudogene TRBV3-2) and TRBJ2-1; D perhaps matches TRBD2 (5 bases). Germline V gene lookup returns CDR1 LGHDT and CDR2 YNNKEL (reference sequence). The CDR3 runs to 12 residues. Trimming removed 3 bases at V and 11 bases at J, with 11 bases between. The CDR3 coding sequence is TGTGCCAGCAGCCAGGCGGGCACTCAGCAGTTCTTC. As protein: CASSQAGTQQFF.